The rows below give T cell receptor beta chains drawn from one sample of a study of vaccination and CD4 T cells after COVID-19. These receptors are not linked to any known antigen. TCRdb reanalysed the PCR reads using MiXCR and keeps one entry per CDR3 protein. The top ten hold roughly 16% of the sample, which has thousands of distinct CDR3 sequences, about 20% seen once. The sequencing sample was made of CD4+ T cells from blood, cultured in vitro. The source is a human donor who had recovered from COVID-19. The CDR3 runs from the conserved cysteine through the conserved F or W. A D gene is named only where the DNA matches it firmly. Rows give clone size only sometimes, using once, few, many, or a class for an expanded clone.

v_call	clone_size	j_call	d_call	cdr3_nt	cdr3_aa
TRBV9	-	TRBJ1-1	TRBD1	TGTGCCAGCAGCCCGATGGACAGGGGGTTAGCTGAAGCTTTCTTT	CASSPMDRGLAEAFF
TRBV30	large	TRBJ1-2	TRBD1	TGTGCCTGGAGTCTAGGACAGGGACATGGCTACACCTTC	CAWSLGQGHGYTF
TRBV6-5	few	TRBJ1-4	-	TGTGCCAGCAGTTATATCCCCCCGGGTAGGGGAGATGAAAAACTGTTTTTT	CASSYIPPGRGDEKLFF
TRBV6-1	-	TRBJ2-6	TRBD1	TGTGCCAGCAGCAAGGGACAGGGTCGGCGGTCTGGGGCCAACGTCCTGACTTTC	CASSKGQGRRSGANVLTF
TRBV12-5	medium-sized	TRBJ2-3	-	TGTGCTAGTGTTGGGATGGACGGCGCAGATACGCAGTATTTT	CASVGMDGADTQYF
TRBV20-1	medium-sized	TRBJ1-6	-	TGCAGTGCTAGTACAGGGTCCAATTCACCCCTCCACTTT	CSASTGSNSPLHF
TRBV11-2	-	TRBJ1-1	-	TGTGCCAGCAGCTTCGGGACACCGAACACTGAAGCTTTCTTT	CASSFGTPNTEAFF
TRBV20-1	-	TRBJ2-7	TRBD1	TGCAGTGCTATCTCCGGACAGGGGGCATCCTACGAGCAGTACTTC	CSAISGQGASYEQYF
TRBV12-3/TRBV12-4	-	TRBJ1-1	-	TGTGCCAGCAGTGGTGCAGTTTTAAACACTGAAGCTTTCTTT	CASSGAVLNTEAFF
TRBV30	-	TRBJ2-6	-	TGTGCCTTCCTCCGGGGATCTGGGGCCAACGTCCTGACTTTC	CAFLRGSGANVLTF
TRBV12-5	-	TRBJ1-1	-	TGTGCTAGTGGTTTGGAGGGGTTGGGAACTGAAGCTTTCTTT	CASGLEGLGTEAFF
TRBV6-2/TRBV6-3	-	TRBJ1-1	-	TGTGCCAGCAGTTACCGGGCCGGGGCAATAGCTGAAGCTTTCTTT	CASSYRAGAIAEAFF
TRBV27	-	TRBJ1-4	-	TGTGCCAGCAGTAGAAAATGGCGGGGGCAGGGTGAAAAACTGTTTTTT	CASSRKWRGQGEKLFF
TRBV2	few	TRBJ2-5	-	TGTGCCAGACAGACGCAAGAGACCCAGTACTTC	CARQTQETQYF
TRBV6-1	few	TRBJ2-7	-	TGTGCCACCTACGATCCGTACGAGCAGTACTTC	CATYDPYEQYF
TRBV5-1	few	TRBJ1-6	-	TGCGCCAGCAGCTTGGGAGGCAGGCGAAATTCACCCCTCCACTTT	CASSLGGRRNSPLHF
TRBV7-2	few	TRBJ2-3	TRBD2	TGTGCCAGCAGCTTTAGAGCGGGGGGCCTGGATACGCAGTATTTT	CASSFRAGGLDTQYF
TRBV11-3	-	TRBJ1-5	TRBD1	TGTGCCAGCAGCACGAGGGACAGAGAGAATCAGCCCCAGCATTTT	CASSTRDRENQPQHF
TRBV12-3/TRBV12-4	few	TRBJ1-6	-	TGTGCCAGCAGTTTGTTCTCGGCTAATTCACCCCTCCACTTT	CASSLFSANSPLHF
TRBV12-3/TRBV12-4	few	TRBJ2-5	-	TGTGCCAGCACCCGTGGAGGGATCCAAGAGACCCAGTACTTC	CASTRGGIQETQYF
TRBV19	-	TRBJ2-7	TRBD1	TGTGCCAGTAGGGACAGGGGTTCCTACGAGCAGTACTTC	CASRDRGSYEQYF
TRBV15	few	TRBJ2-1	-	TGTGCCACTGAAACTCCTCTAAGTGGGGCTAACTCCTACAATGAGCAGTTCTTC	CATETPLSGANSYNEQFF
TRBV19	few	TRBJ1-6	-	TGTGCCAGTAGTATCCAGGTCGATTCACCCCTCCACTTT	CASSIQVDSPLHF
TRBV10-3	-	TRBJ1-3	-	TGTGCCATCAGTGAGTCAGGGGCAGGGAACTCTGGAAACACCATATATTTT	CAISESGAGNSGNTIYF
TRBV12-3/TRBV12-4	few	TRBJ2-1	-	TGTGCCAGCAGCGACGCTTTAGAGGACAATGAGCAGTTCTTC	CASSDALEDNEQFF
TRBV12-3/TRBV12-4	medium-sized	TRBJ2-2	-	TGTGCCAGCAGCTTGCTCCTGAACACCGGGGAGCTGTTTTTT	CASSLLLNTGELFF
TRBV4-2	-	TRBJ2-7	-	TGTGCCAGCAGCCTCACCGGAGGATACGAGCAGTACTTC	CASSLTGGYEQYF
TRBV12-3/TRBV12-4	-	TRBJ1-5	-	TGTGCCAGCAGTTTAAAGGGGGAGAGGCCCCAGCATTTT	CASSLKGERPQHF
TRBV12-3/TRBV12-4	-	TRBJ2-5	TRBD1	TGTGCCAGCAGTTTGATTAGGCTTACAGGGGATCAAGAGACCCAGTACTTC	CASSLIRLTGDQETQYF
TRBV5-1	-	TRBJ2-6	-	TGCGCCAGCAGCTTGGGTCCCCGAGCCTCTGGGGCCAACGTCCTGACTTTC	CASSLGPRASGANVLTF
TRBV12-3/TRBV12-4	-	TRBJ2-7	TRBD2	TGTGCCAGCAGCATGACTAGCGGGGGCCCCTACGAGCAGTACTTC	CASSMTSGGPYEQYF
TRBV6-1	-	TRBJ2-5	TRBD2	TGTGCCATCTCCCGGGGGAGGGCGGAGACCCAGTACTTC	CAISRGRAETQYF
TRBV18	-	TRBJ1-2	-	TGTGCCAGCTCACCCACAGCGGAGGCCAATGGCTACACCTTC	CASSPTAEANGYTF
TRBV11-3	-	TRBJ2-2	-	TGTGCCAGCAGCCCAAACACCGGGGAGCTGTTTTTT	CASSPNTGELFF
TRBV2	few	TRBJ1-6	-	TGTGCCATCAAAGTCCAGGACGGTAATTCACCCCTCCACTTT	CAIKVQDGNSPLHF
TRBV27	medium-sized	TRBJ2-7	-	TGTGCCAGCACTCCCATCGGGGTCACCTCCTACGAGCAGTACTTC	CASTPIGVTSYEQYF
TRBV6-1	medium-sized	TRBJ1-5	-	TGTGCCAGCAGTCCCGCTAGCAATCAGCCCCAGCATTTT	CASSPASNQPQHF
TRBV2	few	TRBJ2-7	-	TGTGCCAGCAGCCTACGGGGCATAAACGAGCAGTACTTC	CASSLRGINEQYF
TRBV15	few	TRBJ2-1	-	TGTGCCACCACCGTGCAAGGAGGATCCTACAATGAGCAGTTCTTC	CATTVQGGSYNEQFF
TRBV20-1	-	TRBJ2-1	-	TGCAGTGCTAGAGGGCCGGGGGCCTACAATGAGCAGTTCTTC	CSARGPGAYNEQFF
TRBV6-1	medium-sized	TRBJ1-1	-	TGTGCCAGCACGAAAGGGGAAAAAGCTTTCTTT	CASTKGEKAFF
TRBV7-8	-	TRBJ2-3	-	TGTGCCAGCAGCTTAGGCGTCCCAGAAGGAGATACGCAGTATTTT	CASSLGVPEGDTQYF
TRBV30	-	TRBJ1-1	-	TGTGCCTGGAAAAACGACGGTAACACTGAAGCTTTCTTT	CAWKNDGNTEAFF
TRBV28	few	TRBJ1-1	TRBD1	TGTGCCAGCAGTCTCGACAGGGTTAACACTGAAGCTTTCTTT	CASSLDRVNTEAFF
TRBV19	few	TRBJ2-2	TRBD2	TGTGCCAGTAGTCTGGGGGAGGGCACCGGGGAGCTGTTTTTT	CASSLGEGTGELFF
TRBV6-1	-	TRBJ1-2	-	TGTGCCAGCAGTGTTCATAAAACCGCTATGGGCTACACCTTC	CASSVHKTAMGYTF